This is a list of T cell receptor beta chains from one sample in a study of blood T cell repertoires in COVID-19. Repertoires were generated with immunoSEQ multiplex PCR, while TCRdb's copy carries only in-frame clones and drops some. The repertoire holds some 220,000 clones, over 70% seen once, with around 7.7% in the top ten. The sample was peripheral blood. The origin of the receptors is a woman in her 70s with acute or convalescent COVID-19. CDR3s include the opening cysteine and the closing phenylalanine or tryptophan. A D gene is named only where the DNA matches it firmly. Clone size is shown for a subset of rows, as once, few, many or a class of expanded clone.

-	TRBD1	TRBJ1-1	TRBV11-3	TGTGCCAGCAGCTTGGGGACAGGGGGGAGCGCTTTCTTT	CASSLGTGGSAFF
few	TRBD1	TRBJ1-6	TRBV30	TGTGCCTGGAGTCGAATGGGACAGGGAGATTCACCCCTCCACTTT	CAWSRMGQGDSPLHF
-	-	TRBJ2-1	TRBV2	TGTGCCAGTTCAGGGCGGGACGTCGAGCAGTTCTTC	CASSGRDVEQFF
-	-	TRBJ2-5	TRBV6-5	TGTGCCAGCGTCAAACGGGGGGCAGAGACCCAGTACTTC	CASVKRGAETQYF
-	TRBD1	TRBJ1-5	TRBV10-2	TGCGCCAGCGGGACAGGGGACAGGTCCCAGCATTTT	CASGTGDRSQHF
-	TRBD1	TRBJ1-2	TRBV19	TGTGCCAGTAGCCTCAGGGACAGCTCCTATGGTCCCTACACCTTC	CASSLRDSSYGPYTF
-	TRBD2	TRBJ2-2	TRBV4-3	TGCGCCAGCAGCGACGTAGCGGGAGGGACCGGGGAGCTGTTTTTT	CASSDVAGGTGELFF
once	-	TRBJ1-3	TRBV19	TGTGCCAGTACGACAAACTCTGGAAACACCATATATTTT	CASTTNSGNTIYF
-	-	TRBJ1-1	TRBV10-3	TGTGCCACCCATTCGAGGGGGAGTATGAACACTGAAGCTTTCTTT	CATHSRGSMNTEAFF
-	-	TRBJ2-1	TRBV5-1	TGCGCCAGCAGCTTGTATGGGGACTTATACAATGAGCAGTTCTTC	CASSLYGDLYNEQFF
-	TRBD2	TRBJ2-1	TRBV7-2	TGTGCCAGCAGCCCCGTCCGGGCTAGCGGGTCCTCCTCCTACAATGAGCAGTTCTTC	CASSPVRASGSSSYNEQFF